The rows below give T cell receptor beta chains drawn from one sample of a study of blood T cell repertoires in COVID-19. TCRdb's copy holds only in-frame clones and misses some; the assay was immunoSEQ multiplex PCR. Of about 290,000 clones in the sample, 75% to 90% were seen once. The sample taken for sequencing was PBMCs or T cells enriched from blood (not recorded which). These receptors originate from a woman aged 35 to 49 who had recovered from COVID-19. Each CDR3 is given with its conserved first and last residue. D genes are given only for firm matches. For some rows the clone size is stated as once, few or many, or as a class when expanded; others skip it.

J gene: TRBJ1-1
D gene: TRBD1
clone size: NA
V gene: TRBV18
CDR3 protein: CASSPQDRGLTEAFF
CDR3 DNA: TGTGCCAGCTCACCCCAGGACAGGGGTCTTACTGAAGCTTTCTTT

J gene: TRBJ2-5
D gene: NA
clone size: NA
V gene: TRBV11-2
CDR3 protein: CASSLVGGQETQYF
CDR3 DNA: TGTGCCAGCAGCTTAGTAGGCGGCCAAGAGACCCAGTACTTC

J gene: TRBJ1-2
D gene: NA
clone size: NA
V gene: TRBV25-1
CDR3 protein: CASSDRYGYTF
CDR3 DNA: TGTGCCAGCAGTGACCGCTATGGCTACACCTTC

J gene: TRBJ1-4
D gene: TRBD1
clone size: few
V gene: TRBV4-2
CDR3 protein: CASSRGVKGQGSTNEKLFF
CDR3 DNA: TGTGCCAGCAGCCGCGGTGTGAAGGGACAGGGGTCAACTAATGAAAAACTGTTTTTT

J gene: TRBJ1-1
D gene: NA
clone size: NA
V gene: TRBV25-1
CDR3 protein: CASSERQGCMNTEAFF
CDR3 DNA: TGTGCCAGCAGTGAACGGCAGGGCTGTATGAACACTGAAGCTTTCTTT

J gene: TRBJ2-7
D gene: NA
clone size: NA
V gene: TRBV7-8
CDR3 protein: CASSHSSQEQYF
CDR3 DNA: TGTGCCAGCAGCCACTCGTCCCAAGAGCAGTACTTC

J gene: TRBJ2-2
D gene: NA
clone size: NA
V gene: TRBV6-1
CDR3 protein: CASSEGGAGTGELFF
CDR3 DNA: TGTGCCAGCAGCGAAGGGGGCGCGGGAACCGGGGAGCTGTTTTTT

J gene: TRBJ1-1
D gene: NA
clone size: NA
V gene: TRBV5-1
CDR3 protein: CASSSRAGPVDTEAFF
CDR3 DNA: TGCGCCAGCAGCTCAAGGGCAGGGCCTGTAGATACTGAAGCTTTCTTT

J gene: TRBJ2-7
D gene: TRBD2
clone size: once
V gene: TRBV7-9
CDR3 protein: CASSSTRNRGRGSYEQYF
CDR3 DNA: TGTGCCAGCAGCTCCACCCGAAATCGCGGGAGGGGTTCCTACGAGCAGTACTTC

J gene: TRBJ2-2
D gene: TRBD1
clone size: NA
V gene: TRBV18
CDR3 protein: CASSSGQVNTGELFF
CDR3 DNA: TGTGCCAGCTCATCGGGACAGGTGAACACCGGGGAGCTGTTTTTT

J gene: TRBJ1-1
D gene: TRBD1
clone size: NA
V gene: TRBV7-2
CDR3 protein: CASSFYRDRLEAFF
CDR3 DNA: TGTGCCAGCAGCTTCTATCGGGACAGGTTGGAAGCTTTCTTT

J gene: TRBJ1-5
D gene: NA
clone size: NA
V gene: TRBV6-5
CDR3 protein: CASSYSHRVEQPQHF
CDR3 DNA: TGTGCCAGCAGTTACTCCCATCGGGTTGAACAGCCCCAGCATTTT

J gene: TRBJ1-2
D gene: TRBD1
clone size: NA
V gene: TRBV5-1
CDR3 protein: CASSLVAGGDGYTF
CDR3 DNA: TGCGCCAGCAGCTTGGTGGCAGGGGGTGATGGCTACACCTTC

J gene: TRBJ1-3
D gene: NA
clone size: NA
V gene: TRBV4-3
CDR3 protein: CASSQDRRTAGNTIYF
CDR3 DNA: TGCGCCAGCAGCCAAGATAGGCGGACAGCTGGAAACACCATATATTTT

J gene: TRBJ1-1
D gene: NA
clone size: NA
V gene: TRBV11-2
CDR3 protein: CASSSQENTEAFF
CDR3 DNA: TGTGCCAGCAGCTCACAGGAGAACACTGAAGCTTTCTTT

J gene: TRBJ2-2
D gene: TRBD1
clone size: NA
V gene: TRBV5-1
CDR3 protein: CASMAQGANTGELFF
CDR3 DNA: TGCGCCAGCATGGCACAGGGGGCTAACACCGGGGAGCTGTTTTTT

J gene: TRBJ1-5
D gene: TRBD1
clone size: once
V gene: TRBV19
CDR3 protein: CASSTRQGGNQPQHF
CDR3 DNA: TGTGCCAGTAGTACCCGACAGGGAGGAAATCAGCCCCAGCATTTT

J gene: TRBJ2-5
D gene: NA
clone size: NA
V gene: TRBV14
CDR3 protein: CASSQDSYRGGKTQYF
CDR3 DNA: TGTGCCAGCAGCCAAGATTCCTATAGGGGGGGGAAGACCCAGTACTTC

J gene: TRBJ1-2
D gene: NA
clone size: NA
V gene: TRBV18
CDR3 protein: CASSPPGGRFYGYTF
CDR3 DNA: TGTGCCAGCTCACCACCGGGGGGGCGATTCTATGGCTACACCTTC

J gene: TRBJ1-2
D gene: NA
clone size: few
V gene: TRBV5-1
CDR3 protein: CASSSSRVLNYGYTF
CDR3 DNA: TGCGCCAGCAGCTCTTCACGGGTTCTTAACTATGGCTACACCTTC

J gene: TRBJ2-3
D gene: NA
clone size: NA
V gene: TRBV7-3
CDR3 protein: CASSLTGGRTDTQYF
CDR3 DNA: TGTGCCAGCAGCCTGACAGGTGGTCGTACAGATACGCAGTATTTT

J gene: TRBJ2-3
D gene: TRBD1
clone size: NA
V gene: TRBV29-1
CDR3 protein: CSVGHGTGSTDTQYF
CDR3 DNA: TGCAGCGTTGGTCACGGGACAGGGTCAACAGATACGCAGTATTTT

J gene: TRBJ1-3
D gene: NA
clone size: NA
V gene: TRBV11-3
CDR3 protein: CASSLRSGNTIYF
CDR3 DNA: TGTGCCAGCAGCTTACGGTCTGGAAACACCATATATTTT

J gene: TRBJ1-2
D gene: NA
clone size: NA
V gene: TRBV7-2
CDR3 protein: CASSPHRDNGYTF
CDR3 DNA: TGTGCCAGCAGCCCCCACAGGGACAATGGCTACACCTTC

J gene: TRBJ1-2
D gene: NA
clone size: NA
V gene: TRBV4-1
CDR3 protein: CASSQSAVTRVQGSYGYTF
CDR3 DNA: TGCGCCAGCAGCCAATCAGCAGTTACTCGAGTACAGGGAAGCTATGGCTACACCTTC

J gene: TRBJ2-4
D gene: NA
clone size: few
V gene: TRBV7-2
CDR3 protein: CATTGYAKNIQYF
CDR3 DNA: TGTGCCACCACAGGGTATGCCAAAAACATTCAGTACTTC

J gene: TRBJ2-7
D gene: TRBD1
clone size: NA
V gene: TRBV5-4
CDR3 protein: CASSTGQELFYEQYF
CDR3 DNA: TGTGCCAGCAGCACCGGACAGGAACTTTTTTACGAGCAGTACTTC

J gene: TRBJ1-2
D gene: TRBD1
clone size: NA
V gene: TRBV9
CDR3 protein: CASSDLTGGHGYTF
CDR3 DNA: TGTGCCAGCAGCGACTTGACAGGGGGTCATGGCTACACCTTC

J gene: TRBJ1-1
D gene: NA
clone size: NA
V gene: TRBV2
CDR3 protein: CASTRALGRMNTEAFF
CDR3 DNA: TGTGCCAGCACCAGAGCTTTGGGGCGCATGAACACTGAAGCTTTCTTT

J gene: TRBJ1-5
D gene: NA
clone size: NA
V gene: TRBV30
CDR3 protein: CAWSGPRGYQPQHF
CDR3 DNA: TGTGCCTGGAGTGGGCCACGGGGATATCAGCCCCAGCATTTT

J gene: TRBJ2-3
D gene: NA
clone size: NA
V gene: TRBV15
CDR3 protein: CATSSRLFGADTQYF
CDR3 DNA: TGTGCCACCAGCAGCCGACTGTTCGGGGCAGATACGCAGTATTTT

J gene: TRBJ1-2
D gene: TRBD1
clone size: NA
V gene: TRBV4-1
CDR3 protein: CASSEGQGINYGYTF
CDR3 DNA: TGCGCCAGCAGCGAGGGACAGGGGATTAACTATGGCTACACCTTC

J gene: TRBJ2-3
D gene: TRBD2
clone size: NA
V gene: TRBV7-8
CDR3 protein: CASSFSRTSGGSTDTQYF
CDR3 DNA: TGTGCCAGCAGCTTCTCCCGGACTAGCGGGGGTAGCACAGATACGCAGTATTTT

J gene: TRBJ1-5
D gene: TRBD1
clone size: NA
V gene: TRBV11-3
CDR3 protein: CASSLGVLGTGFNQPQHF
CDR3 DNA: TGTGCCAGCAGCTTAGGAGTTTTGGGGACAGGGTTCAATCAGCCCCAGCATTTT

J gene: TRBJ1-2
D gene: TRBD1
clone size: NA
V gene: TRBV6-5
CDR3 protein: CASSSRDRGFRGYTF
CDR3 DNA: TGTGCCAGCAGTTCCCGGGACAGAGGTTTTAGGGGCTACACCTTC

J gene: TRBJ2-7
D gene: TRBD2
clone size: NA
V gene: TRBV7-2
CDR3 protein: CASSLAKGSGLDEQYF
CDR3 DNA: TGTGCCAGCAGCTTAGCGAAGGGTAGCGGGTTGGACGAGCAGTACTTC

J gene: TRBJ1-6
D gene: TRBD1
clone size: NA
V gene: TRBV4-3
CDR3 protein: CASSAQTGSNSPLHF
CDR3 DNA: TGCGCCAGCAGCGCCCAGACAGGGTCCAATTCACCCCTCCACTTT

J gene: TRBJ1-2
D gene: TRBD1
clone size: NA
V gene: TRBV6-5
CDR3 protein: CASTEGAGDYGYTF
CDR3 DNA: TGTGCCAGCACCGAGGGGGCAGGGGACTATGGCTACACCTTC

J gene: TRBJ1-1
D gene: NA
clone size: NA
V gene: TRBV6-5
CDR3 protein: CASSYSAGEGTEAFF
CDR3 DNA: TGTGCCAGCAGTTACTCGGCAGGGGAGGGCACTGAAGCTTTCTTT

J gene: TRBJ1-2
D gene: NA
clone size: once
V gene: TRBV4-2
CDR3 protein: CASSQEKIRGYTF
CDR3 DNA: TGTGCCAGCAGCCAAGAGAAAATCCGGGGCTACACCTTC

J gene: TRBJ2-2
D gene: TRBD2
clone size: NA
V gene: TRBV5-4
CDR3 protein: CASSRTTSGGAGELFF
CDR3 DNA: TGTGCCAGCAGCCGAACGACTAGCGGAGGGGCCGGGGAGCTGTTTTTT

J gene: TRBJ1-1
D gene: NA
clone size: NA
V gene: TRBV7-8
CDR3 protein: CASRSRGIQGLNTEAFF
CDR3 DNA: TGTGCCAGCAGATCCCGCGGTATACAGGGCTTGAACACTGAAGCTTTCTTT

J gene: TRBJ1-2
D gene: TRBD1
clone size: NA
V gene: TRBV27
CDR3 protein: CASRMDRDVDGYTF
CDR3 DNA: TGTGCCAGCAGAATGGACAGGGATGTAGATGGCTACACCTTC

J gene: TRBJ2-2
D gene: NA
clone size: NA
V gene: TRBV3-1/TRBV3-2
CDR3 protein: CASSRSVWGGTGELFF
CDR3 DNA: TGTGCCAGCAGCCGAAGCGTTTGGGGAGGCACCGGGGAGCTGTTTTTT

J gene: TRBJ1-4
D gene: NA
clone size: NA
V gene: TRBV9
CDR3 protein: CASSVGGPNEKLFF
CDR3 DNA: TGTGCCAGCAGCGTGGGAGGGCCTAATGAAAAACTGTTTTTT

J gene: TRBJ2-2
D gene: NA
clone size: NA
V gene: TRBV18
CDR3 protein: CASSPPQDATGELFF
CDR3 DNA: TGTGCCAGCTCCCCACCCCAGGATGCAACCGGGGAGCTGTTTTTT

J gene: TRBJ2-1
D gene: TRBD2
clone size: NA
V gene: TRBV5-5
CDR3 protein: CASSETSGSHNEQFF
CDR3 DNA: TGTGCCAGCAGCGAGACTAGCGGGAGCCACAATGAGCAGTTCTTC